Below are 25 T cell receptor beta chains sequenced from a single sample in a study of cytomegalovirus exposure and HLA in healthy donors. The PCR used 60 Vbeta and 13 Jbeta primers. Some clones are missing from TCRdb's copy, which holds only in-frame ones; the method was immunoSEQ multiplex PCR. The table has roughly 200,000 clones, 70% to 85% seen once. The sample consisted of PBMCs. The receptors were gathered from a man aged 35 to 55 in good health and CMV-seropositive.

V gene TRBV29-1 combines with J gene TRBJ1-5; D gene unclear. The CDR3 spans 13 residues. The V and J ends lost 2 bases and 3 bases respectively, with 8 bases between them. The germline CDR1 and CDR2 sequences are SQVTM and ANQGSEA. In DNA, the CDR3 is TGCAGCGTTGAAATTTCGGTCAATCAGCCCCAGCATTTT. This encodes CSVEISVNQPQHF.

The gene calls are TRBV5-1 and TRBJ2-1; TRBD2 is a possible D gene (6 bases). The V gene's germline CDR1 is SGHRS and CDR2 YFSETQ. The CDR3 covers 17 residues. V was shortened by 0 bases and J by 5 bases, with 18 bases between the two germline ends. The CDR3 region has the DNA TGCGCCAGCAGCTTGGCACCCTCCGGGGGTGAGAACAATGAGCAGTTCTTC. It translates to CASSLAPSGGENNEQFF. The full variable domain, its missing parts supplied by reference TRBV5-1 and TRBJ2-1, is KAGVTQTPRYLIKTRGQQVTLSCSPISGHRSVSWYQQTPGQGLQFLFEYFSETQRNKGNFPGRFSGRQFSNSRSEMNVSTLELGDSALYLCASSLAPSGGENNEQFFGPGTRLTVL.

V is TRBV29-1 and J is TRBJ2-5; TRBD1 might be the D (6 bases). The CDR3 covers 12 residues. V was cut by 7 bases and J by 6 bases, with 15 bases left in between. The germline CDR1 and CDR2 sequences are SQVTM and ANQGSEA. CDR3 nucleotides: TGCAGCGCCGCCAGGGGTGAGAAGACCCAGTACTTC. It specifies CSAARGEKTQYF.

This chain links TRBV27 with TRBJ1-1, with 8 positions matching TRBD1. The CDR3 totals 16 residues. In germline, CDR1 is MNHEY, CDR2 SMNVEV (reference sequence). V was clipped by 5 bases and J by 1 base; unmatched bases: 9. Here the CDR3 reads CASSRQGNTRNTEAFF. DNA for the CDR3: TGTGCCAGCAGTCGACAGGGGAACACTAGGAACACTGAAGCTTTCTTT.

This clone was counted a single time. CDR3 in amino acids: CASSLAGREETQYF. The CDR3 DNA sequence: TGTGCCAGCAGCTTAGCTGGCAGGGAAGAGACCCAGTACTTC. The rearrangement links TRBV7-7 to TRBJ2-5, with D perhaps matching TRBD1 (5 bases). The CDR3 contains 14 residues. V was clipped by 0 bases and J by 3 bases, with 8 bases between them. CDR1 is SSHAT, CDR2 FNYEAQ, per germline (reference sequence).

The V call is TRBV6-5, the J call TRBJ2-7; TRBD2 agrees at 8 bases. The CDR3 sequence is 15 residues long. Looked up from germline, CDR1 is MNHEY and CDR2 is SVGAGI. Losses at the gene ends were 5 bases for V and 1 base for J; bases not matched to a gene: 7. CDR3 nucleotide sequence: TGTGCCAGCAGTACCTTAGCGGGAAAATCCTACGAGCAGTACTTC. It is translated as CASSTLAGKSYEQYF.

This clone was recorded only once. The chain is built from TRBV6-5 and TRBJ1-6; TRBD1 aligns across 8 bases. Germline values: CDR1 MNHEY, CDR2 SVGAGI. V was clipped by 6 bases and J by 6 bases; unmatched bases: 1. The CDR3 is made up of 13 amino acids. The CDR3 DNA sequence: TGTGCCAGCAGCAGGGGGCTTAATTCACCCCTCCACTTT. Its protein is CASSRGLNSPLHF.

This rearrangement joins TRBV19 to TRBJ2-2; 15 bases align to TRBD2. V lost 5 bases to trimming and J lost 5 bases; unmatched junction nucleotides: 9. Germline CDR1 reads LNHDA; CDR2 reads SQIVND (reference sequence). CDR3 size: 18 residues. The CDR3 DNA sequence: TGTGCCAGTAGTGGACTAGCGGGAGGGCCACTGAAAACCGGGGAGCTGTTTTTT. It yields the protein CASSGLAGGPLKTGELFF.

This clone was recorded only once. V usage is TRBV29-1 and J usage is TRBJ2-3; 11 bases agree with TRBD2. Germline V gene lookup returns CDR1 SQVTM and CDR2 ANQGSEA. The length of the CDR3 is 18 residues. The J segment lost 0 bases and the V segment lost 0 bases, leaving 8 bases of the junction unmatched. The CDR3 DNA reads TGCAGCGTTGAAGATCGAGCTAGCGGGAGGCATAGCACAGATACGCAGTATTTT. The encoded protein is CSVEDRASGRHSTDTQYF.

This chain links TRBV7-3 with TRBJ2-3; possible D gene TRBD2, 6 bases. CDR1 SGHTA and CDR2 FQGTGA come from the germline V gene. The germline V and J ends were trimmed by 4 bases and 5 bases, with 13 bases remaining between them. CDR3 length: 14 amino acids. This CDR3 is CASSSSAPLDTQYF. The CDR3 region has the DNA TGTGCCAGCAGCTCTAGCGCCCCACTAGATACGCAGTATTTT.

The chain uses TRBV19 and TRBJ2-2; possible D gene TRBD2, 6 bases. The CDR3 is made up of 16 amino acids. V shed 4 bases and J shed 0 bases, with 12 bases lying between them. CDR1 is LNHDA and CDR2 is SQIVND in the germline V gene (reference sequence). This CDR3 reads CASSTGVDPNTGELFF. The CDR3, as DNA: TGTGCCAGTAGTACGGGGGTGGATCCGAACACCGGGGAGCTGTTTTTT.

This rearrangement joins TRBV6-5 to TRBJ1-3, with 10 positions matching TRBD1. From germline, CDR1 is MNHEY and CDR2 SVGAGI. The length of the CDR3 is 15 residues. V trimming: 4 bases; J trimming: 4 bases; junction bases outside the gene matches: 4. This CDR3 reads CASSWDRGRGNTIYF. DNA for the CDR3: TGTGCCAGCAGTTGGGACAGGGGAAGGGGAAACACCATATATTTT.

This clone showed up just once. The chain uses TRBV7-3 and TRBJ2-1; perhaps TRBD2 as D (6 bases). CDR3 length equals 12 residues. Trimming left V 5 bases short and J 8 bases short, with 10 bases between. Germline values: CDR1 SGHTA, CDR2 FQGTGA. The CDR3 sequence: CASSPRGDEQFF. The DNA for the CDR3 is TGTGCCAGCAGCCCTCGCGGGGATGAGCAGTTCTTC. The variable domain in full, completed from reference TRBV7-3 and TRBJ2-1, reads GAGVSQTPSNKVTEKGKYVELRCDPISGHTALYWYRQSLGQGPEFLIYFQGTGAADDSGLPNDRFFAVRPEGSVSTLKIQRTERGDSAVYLCASSPRGDEQFFGPGTRLTVL.

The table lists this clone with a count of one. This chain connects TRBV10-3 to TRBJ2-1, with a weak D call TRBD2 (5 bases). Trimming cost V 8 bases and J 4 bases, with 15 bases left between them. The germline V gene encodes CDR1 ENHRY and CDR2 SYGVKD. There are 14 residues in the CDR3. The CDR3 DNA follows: TGTGCCATCCAGTACGAGGGCCGATACAATGAGCAGTTCTTC. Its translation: CAIQYEGRYNEQFF.

Here the CDR3 DNA reads TGTGCCAGCAGCCAAGCGGGAGTAATGGATACGCAGTATTTT. Translation gives CASSQAGVMDTQYF. The chain uses TRBV4-2 and TRBJ2-3; possibly TRBD2 for D (6 bases). CDR1 is LGHNA, CDR2 YNFKEQ, per germline. This CDR3 has 14 residues. Trimming left V 1 base short and J 6 bases short, with 11 bases between.

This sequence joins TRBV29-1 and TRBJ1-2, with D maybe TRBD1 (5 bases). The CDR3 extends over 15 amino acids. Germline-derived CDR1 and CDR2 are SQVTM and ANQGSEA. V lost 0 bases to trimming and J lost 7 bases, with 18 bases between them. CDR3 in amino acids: CSVEEFREGLAGYTF. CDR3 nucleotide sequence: TGCAGCGTTGAAGAATTTAGGGAGGGGCTCGCTGGCTACACCTTC.

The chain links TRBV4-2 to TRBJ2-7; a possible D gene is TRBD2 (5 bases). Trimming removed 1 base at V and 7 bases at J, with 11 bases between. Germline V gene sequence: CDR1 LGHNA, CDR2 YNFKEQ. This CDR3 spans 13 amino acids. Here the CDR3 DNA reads TGTGCCAGCAGCCAAGCGATTGAGGGAGAGCAGTACTTC. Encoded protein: CASSQAIEGEQYF.

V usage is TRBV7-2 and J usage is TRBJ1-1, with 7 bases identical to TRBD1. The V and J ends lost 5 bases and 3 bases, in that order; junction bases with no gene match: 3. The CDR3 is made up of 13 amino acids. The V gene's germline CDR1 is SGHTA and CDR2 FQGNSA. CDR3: CASSQQGYTEAFF. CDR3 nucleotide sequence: TGTGCCAGCAGCCAACAGGGGTACACTGAAGCTTTCTTT.

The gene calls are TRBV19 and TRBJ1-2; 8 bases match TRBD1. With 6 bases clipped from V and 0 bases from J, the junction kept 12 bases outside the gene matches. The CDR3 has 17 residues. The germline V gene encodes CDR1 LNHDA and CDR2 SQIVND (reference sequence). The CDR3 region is CASRNNSRGQANYGYTF. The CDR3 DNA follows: TGTGCCAGTAGAAACAATTCCAGGGGGCAAGCTAACTATGGCTACACCTTC.

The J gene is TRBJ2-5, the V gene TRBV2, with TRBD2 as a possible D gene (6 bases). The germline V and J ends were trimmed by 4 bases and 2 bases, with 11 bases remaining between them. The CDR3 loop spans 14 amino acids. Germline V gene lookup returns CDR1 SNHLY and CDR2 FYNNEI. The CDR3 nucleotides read TGTGCCAGCAGTGGCCTAGCGAATCAAGAGACCCAGTACTTC. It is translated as CASSGLANQETQYF.

The CDR3 DNA sequence: TGTGCCAGCACTGGGACACCCAGTTCACCCCTCCACTTT. It encodes CASTGTPSSPLHF. V is TRBV2 and J is TRBJ1-6; a possible D gene is TRBD1 (6 bases). The V and J ends lost 7 bases and 9 bases respectively, with 13 bases between them. The CDR3 length is 13 residues. Germline V gene data show CDR1 as SNHLY and CDR2 as FYNNEI.

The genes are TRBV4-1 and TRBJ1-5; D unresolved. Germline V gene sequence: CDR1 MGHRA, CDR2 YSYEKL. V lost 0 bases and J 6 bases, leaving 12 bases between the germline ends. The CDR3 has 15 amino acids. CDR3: CASSQDTGDGQPQHF. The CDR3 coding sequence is TGCGCCAGCAGCCAAGACACCGGGGATGGTCAGCCCCAGCATTTT.

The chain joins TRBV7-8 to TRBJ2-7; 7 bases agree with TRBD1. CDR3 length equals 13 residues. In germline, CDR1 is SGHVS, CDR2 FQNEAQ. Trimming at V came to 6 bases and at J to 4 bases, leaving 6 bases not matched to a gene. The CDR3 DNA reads TGTGCCAGCAGGGATGGACAGGCGTACGAGCAGTACTTC. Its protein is CASRDGQAYEQYF.

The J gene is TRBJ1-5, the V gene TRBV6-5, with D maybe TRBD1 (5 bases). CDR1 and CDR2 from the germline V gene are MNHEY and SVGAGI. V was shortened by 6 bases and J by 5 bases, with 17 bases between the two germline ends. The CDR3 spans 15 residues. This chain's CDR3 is CASSPRGGGDQPQHF. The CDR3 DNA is TGTGCCAGCAGCCCTCGGGGGGGTGGGGATCAGCCCCAGCATTTT.

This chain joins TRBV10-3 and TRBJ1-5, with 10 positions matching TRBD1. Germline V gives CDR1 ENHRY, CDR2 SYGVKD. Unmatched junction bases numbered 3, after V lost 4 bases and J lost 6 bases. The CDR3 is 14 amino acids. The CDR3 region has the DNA TGTGCCATCAGTGGTGACAGGGGGCTTCAGCCCCAGCATTTT. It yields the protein CAISGDRGLQPQHF.